The 18 T cell receptor beta chains in this list originate from one sample, sequenced in a study of cytomegalovirus exposure and HLA in healthy donors (dated 2017 in TCRdb). Receptor amplification or capture employed the immunoSEQ multiplex PCR assay. For the multiplex PCR, a mixture combining 60 forward primers for TCR Vbeta segments and 13 reverse primers for TCR Jbeta segments was used. TCRdb obtained this table from immuneACCESS and retained in-frame rearrangements with V and J assigned. These tables miss some clones; where compared with another copy, unresolved V genes account for less than half of the shortfall, and the remainder is unexplained. Present in this sample are fewer than 250,000 clones, approximately 79% of which were seen just once. Approximately 2% of the sample is in the top ten clones. Sequenced sample: PBMCs. The receptors here all came from a male donor in good health and CMV-seronegative.

The CDR3, as DNA: TGTGCCAGCAACTTTGCGGGGCAGAAGGGAAATGAGCAGTTCTTC. Translated, it gives CASNFAGQKGNEQFF. The chain employs TRBV9 and TRBJ2-1; tentative D call: TRBD2 (6 bases). CDR1 and CDR2 from the germline V gene are SGDLS and YYNGEE. The V gene lost 6 bases and the J gene lost 7 bases, with 20 bases spanning the gap. The CDR3 sequence is 15 residues long. The full variable domain, with the rest looked up from reference TRBV9 and TRBJ2-1, is DSGVTQTPKHLITATGQRVTLRCSPRSGDLSVYWYQQSLDQGLQFLIQYYNGEERAKGNILERFSAQQFPDLHSELNLSSLELGDSALYFCASNFAGQKGNEQFFGPGTRLTVL.

The chain employs TRBV10-3 and TRBJ1-3, with D perhaps matching TRBD1 (5 bases). This CDR3 has 13 residues. V lost 7 bases, J lost 0 bases, and 7 bases lay in between. Germline values: CDR1 ENHRY, CDR2 SYGVKD. The CDR3 DNA reads TGTGCCATCATAGGGGACTCTGGAAACACCATATATTTT. As protein: CAIIGDSGNTIYF.

CDR3 DNA: TGTGCCAGCAGTTACCTCGGGGGTCCAGAGACCCAGTACTTC. Protein product: CASSYLGGPETQYF. J is TRBJ2-5 and V is TRBV6-6; the D gene is possibly TRBD2 (6 bases). V was clipped by 2 bases and J by 4 bases, with 11 bases between them. This CDR3 is 14 amino acids long. CDR1 is MNHNY, CDR2 SVGAGI, per germline (reference sequence).

This clone has only a few counts. V is TRBV5-1 and J is TRBJ2-7, with TRBD1 identical over 7 bases. The CDR3 contains 13 residues. Germline trimming cut 4 bases from V and 7 bases from J; bases unmatched to any gene: 8. Germline V CDR1 and CDR2: SGHRS, YFSETQ. CDR3 region: CASSQDRLREQYF. CDR3 bases: TGCGCCAGCAGCCAGGACAGGCTGAGAGAGCAGTACTTC.

The chain combines TRBV27 with TRBJ2-5; 7 positions match TRBD1. CDR3 length: 17 residues. CDR1 and CDR2 (germline): MNHEY, SMNVEV (reference sequence). Trimming took 2 bases from V and 5 from J; bases not matched to a gene: 14. Here the CDR3 reads CASSLNWAAGGRETQYF. The CDR3 DNA is TGTGCCAGCAGTTTAAATTGGGCGGCAGGGGGACGGGAGACCCAGTACTTC.

This clone was seen once. The chain recombines TRBV5-1 with TRBJ1-4; TRBD1 matches at 10 bases. The CDR3 has 16 residues. With V trimmed by 0 bases and J by 8 bases, 7 bases remained unmatched. Germline CDR1 SGHRS, CDR2 YFSETQ. Written as DNA, the CDR3 is TGCGCCAGCAGCTTGGTACCGACAGGGGGCAGGGAAAAACTGTTTTTT. This sequence encodes CASSLVPTGGREKLFF.

The V gene is TRBV18, the J gene TRBJ2-3; TRBD2 aligns across 9 bases. Per germline, CDR1 KGHSH and CDR2 LQKENI. There are 16 residues in the CDR3. V shed 6 bases and J 5 bases; nucleotides not matched to a gene: 12. The CDR3 DNA is TGTGCCAGCTCGGCGAAGGGCGGGAGGGCCTTAGATACGCAGTATTTT. Translated: CASSAKGGRALDTQYF.

The chain employs TRBV7-2 and TRBJ1-5, with no clear D. Trimming pared 1 base from V and 1 base from J, leaving 8 bases between. The CDR3 consists of 15 residues. CDR1 is SGHTA, CDR2 FQGNSA, per germline. CDR3 in DNA: TGTGCCAGCAGCTTAGATGCTAGGAGCAATCAGCCCCAGCATTTT. Translating gives CASSLDARSNQPQHF.

This rearrangement joins TRBV27 to TRBJ2-7; 7 nucleotides agree with TRBD1. CDR3 length equals 13 residues. The V gene's germline CDR1 is MNHEY and CDR2 SMNVEV (reference sequence). The V segment lost 6 bases and the J segment 0 bases; nucleotides outside the gene matches: 2. The CDR3 bases are TGTGCCAGCAGCCCAGGGGGCTCCTACGAGCAGTACTTC. It translates to CASSPGGSYEQYF.

The rearrangement uses TRBV6-5 and TRBJ2-5; maybe TRBD1 (6 bases). Between the trimmed V and J ends, which lost 2 bases and 4 bases, there was a span of 17 bases. The CDR3 consists of 16 residues. The germline gives CDR1 MNHEY, CDR2 SVGAGI. The CDR3 DNA reads as TGTGCCAGCAGTTACCCGCGGACAGAATACATAGAGACCCAGTACTTC. Its protein is CASSYPRTEYIETQYF.

As concerns this clone: One junction end does not reproduce the germline sequence, and a read error may be involved. DNA of the CDR3: TGTGCCAGCAGCCTAACCCGACTAGCTTCAGATACGCAGTATTTT. The encoded protein is CASSLTRLASDTQYF. The chain couples TRBV7-3 to TRBJ2-3; TRBD2 matches 7 bases. The length of the CDR3 is 15 residues. CDR1 is SGHTA, CDR2 FQGTGA, per germline.

This clone was recorded a few times. The chain recombines TRBV7-2 with TRBJ1-5, with D maybe TRBD1 (6 bases). The CDR3 extends over 15 amino acids. Germline V CDR1 and CDR2: SGHTA, FQGNSA. Trimming shortened V by 5 bases and J by 0 bases, and 11 bases separated the two germline ends. The CDR3 loop reads CASSQPGHSNQPQHF. CDR3 bases: TGTGCCAGCAGCCAGCCGGGACATAGCAATCAGCCCCAGCATTTT. The full variable domain, with the rest looked up from reference TRBV7-2 and TRBJ1-5, is GAGVSQSPSNKVTEKGKDVELRCDPISGHTALYWYRQSLGQGLEFLIYFQGNSAPDKSGLPSDRFSAERTGGSVSTLTIQRTQQEDSAVYLCASSQPGHSNQPQHFGDGTRLSIL.

This chain connects TRBV28 to TRBJ1-2, with a weak D call TRBD1 (6 bases). The CDR3 totals 14 residues. Trimming removed 3 bases at V and 6 bases at J, with 14 bases between. Germline values: CDR1 MDHEN, CDR2 SYDVKM. The DNA of the CDR3 is TGTGCCAGCAGTTTGGTACAGGGAACGGATGGCTACACCTTC. It translates to CASSLVQGTDGYTF.

CDR3 sequence reads: CASSLQAGYGNTIYF. CDR3 coding DNA: TGTGCCAGCAGTTTACAGGCAGGGTATGGAAACACCATATATTTT. The chain uses TRBV27 and TRBJ1-3; D might be TRBD1 (5 bases). This CDR3 is built from 15 residues. V lost 2 bases and J 3 bases, leaving 11 bases between the germline ends. In germline, CDR1 is MNHEY, CDR2 SMNVEV (reference sequence).

The rearrangement links TRBV28 to TRBJ2-4; 8 bases are shared with TRBD2. With V trimmed by 5 bases and J by 6 bases, 9 bases remained unmatched. The CDR3 loop spans 15 amino acids. The V gene's germline CDR1 is MDHEN and CDR2 SYDVKM. The CDR3 DNA reads TGTGCCAGCAGTACATTGGGACTAGGTTTAAACATTCAGTACTTC. Its protein is CASSTLGLGLNIQYF.

The chain couples TRBV7-2 to TRBJ1-1, with 7 bases matching TRBD1. Germline CDR1 and CDR2: SGHTA and FQGNSA. The V segment lost 0 bases and the J segment 5 bases; nucleotides outside the gene matches: 12. The CDR3 spans 17 residues. The CDR3 region is CASSLAGPGGLGTEAFF. In DNA, the CDR3 is TGTGCCAGCAGCTTAGCTGGGCCAGGGGGTTTAGGTACTGAAGCTTTCTTT.

The genes are TRBV5-5 and TRBJ2-3; TRBD2 aligns across 10 bases. This CDR3 has 16 amino acids. The V segment lost 4 bases and the J segment 5 bases; nucleotides outside the gene matches: 10. Germline lookup yields CDR1 SGHKS and CDR2 YYEKEE (reference sequence). CDR3 sequence reads: CASSPKLAGALDTQYF. CDR3 nucleotide sequence: TGTGCCAGCAGCCCTAAGCTAGCGGGAGCGTTAGATACGCAGTATTTT.

This clone occurred once. The rearrangement joins TRBV7-2 to TRBJ2-7, with 10 bases that match TRBD2. Germline values: CDR1 SGHTA, CDR2 FQGNSA. Unmatched junction bases numbered 7, after V lost 2 bases and J lost 3 bases. The CDR3 has 16 amino acids. CDR3 DNA sequence: TGTGCCAGCAGCTTAAGTGCCAGCGGGGGGGGCTACGAGCAGTACTTC. Translating it yields CASSLSASGGGYEQYF.